Sequencing of this TCR beta chain was carried out in a study of T cell repertoires in cytomegalovirus infection. Whole-study context: HLA-C-restricted CMV epitopes, recently identified, and well-studied HLA-B-restricted ones were used by the study. Public TCR beta signatures marked donors with CMV infection and the matching HLA. General study results and limits: HLA-C-restricted TCR beta clonotypes specific for CMV led the ex vivo response.

TCRdb re-analysed the reads in MiXCR, keeping a single row per CDR3 protein. The sample consists of 700,000 to 900,000 distinct CDR3 sequences, roughly 28% of them appearing once. Note on this clonotype: Its cognate antigen is unknown. A junction end diverges from the germline sequence, so it may reflect a read error.

The CDR3 has 15 residues. Germline loops: CDR1 SGHVS, CDR2 FNYEAQ. The chain recombines TRBV7-6 with TRBJ2-5, with no clear D. The starting material was cultured CD8+ T cells from PBMCs, obtained from culture after CMV antigen stimulation. The sequence was collected from a human donor in good health (CMV status not recorded). Some clones in this sample may be carry-over from other donors' samples. The CDR3 loop is CASSPSASKIETQYF. CDR3 bases: TGTGCTAGCAGCCCCAGTGCCTCCAAGATTGAGACCCAGTACTTC.